This TCR beta chain was found in a study of response to subunit inactivated influenza vaccine. General study points: It was suggested by the authors that few new T cells are recruited by each seasonal influenza vaccination.

From the RT-PCR reads, TCRdb called clonotypes with MiXCR, one entry per CDR3 protein. The data hold about half a million distinct CDR3 sequences, with approximately 11% observed a single time. Germline V lookup: CDR1 ENHRY, CDR2 SYGVKD. Trimming left V 2 bases short and J 4 bases short, with 8 bases between. The CDR3 spans 14 residues. This clonotype has more than one count but fewer than ten. Its matching antigen is unknown. The sequence was obtained from a man in his fifties who received an inactivated influenza vaccine. This chain uses TRBV10-3 with TRBJ2-2; no clear D. The input for sequencing was PBMCs from blood, taken 45 days after vaccination. The CDR3 reads CAISEPAITGELFF. In DNA, the CDR3 is TGTGCCATCAGTGAGCCAGCTATCACCGGGGAGCTGTTTTTT.